The sample holds one count of the clone carrying this TCR beta chain. Its specificity is not known. A much larger clone lies one base from this, so it may be a read error. Investigators profiled TCR beta VDJ and CDR3 from genomic DNA template. TCRdb reprocessed the reads with MiXCR, giving one entry per CDR3 protein. This table holds under 200,000 distinct CDR3 sequences, over 40% found once. The data were taken from a study of CD8+CD57+ T cells in acquired aplastic anemia. Study-wide results and limits: There were fewer than 35 CD8+ CDR3 sequences that occurred in both patients and controls.

Sequencing involved patients with CD8+CD57+ cell expansion previously shown by flow cytometry. This TCR came from a human donor with aplastic anemia. The sample consisted of sorted CD4+, CD8+, or CD8+CD57+ T cells (not recorded which) from PBMCs.

CDR3 bases: TGTGCCGCTTCTCCGGGCCGGAGGGGCACTGAAGCTTTCTTT. Translating gives CAASPGRRGTEAFF. The chain recombines TRBV6-1 with TRBJ1-1; TRBD1 is a possible D gene (5 bases). The CDR3 sequence is 14 residues long. The V gene lost 11 bases and the J gene lost 4 bases, with 20 bases spanning the gap. Germline V gives CDR1 MNHNS, CDR2 SASEGT.